This T cell receptor (beta chain) is drawn from a study of identical twins. Template switching, a step in the protocol, added a universal primer site, and cDNA carried unique molecular identifiers. TCRdb passed the 5' RACE reads through MiXCR, listing each CDR3 protein once. The table shows 500,000 to 550,000 distinct CDR3 sequences, with less than 25% occurring only once. Findings and caveats of the study: Insertions were reduced in abundant cord blood beta clonotypes but not in memory repertoires.

V lost 0 bases, J lost 8 bases, and 7 bases lay in between. Germline V gene sequence: CDR1 SGHRS, CDR2 YFSETQ. The CDR3 runs to 12 residues. In its sample, this clonotype was seen many times. As yet, its antigen is unknown. These same records also appear under a second study, on T cells expressing NK-cell markers. That publication notes: Of CD8+ T cells, roughly 1.0-7.0% belonged to dominant NKG2C+ clonotypes in five to seven donors. Where several donors were concerned, these clonotypes also led the CD3+CD56-NKG2C+ fraction.

The chain couples TRBV5-1 to TRBJ2-3; no clear D gene. This sequence was found in a woman between 18 and 30 years old in good health. The sample was CD4+ T cells sorted from blood. CDR3: CASSLARGTQYF. The CDR3 DNA is TGCGCCAGCAGCTTGGCTAGAGGTACGCAGTATTTT.